This TCR beta chain was identified during a study of T cell responses to AZD1222 COVID-19 vaccine. In regard to this clone: Its specificity is not known.

General study results and limits: Spike-specific TCR depth and breadth grew after two AZD1222 doses.

Sequencing used immunoSEQ multiplex PCR; TCRdb keeps in-frame clones, though not all of them. This table has over 150,000 clones, less than 90% appearing once. The origin of this receptor is an adult in good health. The specimen comprised peripheral blood, sampled on day 0 of AZD1222 vaccination.

The DNA of the CDR3 is TGTGCCAGTACCATCCCACTAGCGGGCCCAATGCCCCTAGCCAAAAACATTCAGTACTTC. Its protein product is CASTIPLAGPMPLAKNIQYF. J is TRBJ2-4 and V is TRBV19; 9 bases match TRBD2. The V gene's germline CDR1 is LNHDA and CDR2 SQIVND (reference sequence). CDR3 length: 20 amino acids. Losses at the gene ends were 7 bases for V and 0 bases for J; bases not matched to a gene: 19.